Following are 19 T cell receptor beta chains from one sample sequenced in a study of T cell responses to AZD1222 COVID-19 vaccine (dated by TCRdb to about 2021). Read against the paper, the sample's time point label means: about 28 days (+/-7) after the second vaccine dose. Libraries were constructed by the immunoSEQ multiplex PCR assay. TCRdb re-hosts the immuneACCESS table, in-frame sequences only. Its copies lack some clones; in the studies checked, an unresolved V gene accounts for under half of them, and the cause for the rest is not known. In this sample the table shows 89,000 or so clones, roughly 90% of which occur a single time. About 29% of the sample is in the top ten clones. Sequenced here: peripheral blood, sampled 28 days after the second AZD1222 dose. These receptors originate from an adult who received the AZD1222 COVID-19 vaccine.

The chain carries TRBV7-9 and TRBJ2-1; D remains unclear. V was trimmed by 5 bases and J by 8 bases, leaving 7 bases between them. This CDR3 region has 11 residues. Germline CDR1 is SEHNR and CDR2 is FQNEAQ (reference sequence). The CDR3: CASSLRYEQFF. DNA of the CDR3: TGTGCCAGCAGCCTCCGATATGAGCAGTTCTTC.

This chain uses TRBV4-1 with TRBJ1-2; D possibly corresponds to TRBD1 (6 bases). This CDR3 region has 15 residues. From germline, CDR1 is MGHRA and CDR2 YSYEKL. The V end was cut by 1 base, the J end by 2 bases, with 11 bases between. The CDR3, as DNA: TGCGCCAGCAGCCAAGCCTTCGGACAGAACTATGGCTACACCTTC. Its protein is CASSQAFGQNYGYTF.

Comment on this clone: The junction and the germline gene differ at one end; a read error may be behind it. V and J are TRBV9 and TRBJ2-6; D unresolved. This CDR3 has 13 amino acids. CDR1 and CDR2 from the germline V gene are SGDLS and YYNGEE. The DNA for the CDR3 is TGTGCCAGCAGCGTCTCTGAGGCCAACGTCCTGACTTTC. Protein sequence: CASSVSEANVLTF. Full variable domain (rest looked up from reference TRBV9 and TRBJ2-6): DSGVTQTPKHLITATGQRVTLRCSPRSGDLSVYWYQQSLDQGLQFLIQYYNGEERAKGNILERFSAQQFPDLHSELNLSSLELGDSALYFCASSVSEANVLTFGAGSRLTVL.

The chain recombines TRBV7-2 with TRBJ2-5; D is undetermined. Germline lookup yields CDR1 SGHTA and CDR2 FQGNSA. Trimming took off 0 bases at V and 1 base at J, with 0 bases between the two ends. The CDR3 extends over 12 amino acids. CDR3 loop: CASSLAQETQYF. The DNA for the CDR3 is TGTGCCAGCAGCTTAGCCCAAGAGACCCAGTACTTC.

The rearrangement uses TRBV28 and TRBJ2-1; TRBD2 is a possible D gene (7 bases). The CDR3 has 14 amino acids. Germline CDR1 reads MDHEN; CDR2 reads SYDVKM. Trimming stripped 5 bases from V and 3 bases from J, with 11 bases between. CDR3 amino acids: CASSGGARYNEQFF. The CDR3 nucleotides read TGTGCCAGCAGTGGGGGGGCCCGCTACAATGAGCAGTTCTTC.

V and J are TRBV13 and TRBJ1-1, with D perhaps matching TRBD1 (6 bases). V lost 5 bases and J lost 3, with 10 bases in between. There are 13 residues in the CDR3. Germline CDR1 is PRHDT and CDR2 is FYEKMQ (reference sequence). CDR3 loop: CASSRKGDTEAFF. CDR3 sequence (DNA): TGTGCCAGCAGCCGAAAGGGGGACACTGAAGCTTTCTTT.

This clone was seen more than once but under ten times. This chain links TRBV6-6 with TRBJ2-7; the D call may be TRBD1 or TRBD2 (5 bases each). CDR1 and CDR2 (germline): MNHNY, SVGAGI (reference sequence). The ends were cut back, 5 bases at V and 2 bases at J, with 13 bases in the middle. The CDR3 contains 14 residues. DNA for the CDR3: TGTGCCAGCAGTACTGGGACGGAAACCTACGAGCAGTACTTC. This sequence encodes CASSTGTETYEQYF.

The gene calls are TRBV13 and TRBJ1-4; 7 bases fit TRBD1. Germline V lookup: CDR1 PRHDT, CDR2 FYEKMQ (reference sequence). The CDR3 sequence is 16 residues long. V trimming: 6 bases; J trimming: 5 bases; junction bases outside the gene matches: 12. CDR3 region: CASRRQGRGLNEKLFF. The CDR3 coding sequence is TGTGCCAGCAGAAGACAGGGAAGGGGTTTAAATGAAAAACTGTTTTTT.

The V gene is TRBV27, the J gene TRBJ2-7, with 11 bases matching TRBD1. V lost 3 bases and J lost 6; bases outside the gene matches: 16. CDR3 length equals 18 residues. The germline gives CDR1 MNHEY, CDR2 SMNVEV (reference sequence). CDR3 region: CASSLTSQPGQGGAEQYF. The CDR3 DNA reads as TGTGCCAGCAGTTTGACCTCCCAGCCGGGACAGGGGGGGGCCGAGCAGTACTTC.

This chain joins TRBV5-4 and TRBJ1-2; 10 positions agree with TRBD1. V gave up 4 bases and J gave up 5 bases; unmatched junction bases: 5. The CDR3 length is 14 residues. Germline V gene data show CDR1 as SGHNT and CDR2 as YYREEE (reference sequence). In nucleotides, the CDR3 is TGTGCCAGCAGCGGCTGGACAGGGGGTTATGGCTACACCTTC. It translates to CASSGWTGGYGYTF.

The J gene is TRBJ2-6, the V gene TRBV11-3; D is uncertain. CDR3 length equals 14 residues. The germline CDR1 and CDR2 sequences are SGHNT and YENEEA. The germline V and J ends were trimmed by 8 bases and 0 bases, with 8 bases remaining between them. CDR3 DNA sequence: TGTGCCAGCGGAAGGGACTCTGGGGCCAACGTCCTGACTTTC. Protein: CASGRDSGANVLTF. Looking up the rest from reference TRBV11-3 and TRBJ2-6 gives the full variable domain: EAGVVQSPRYKIIEKKQPVAFWCNPISGHNTLYWYLQNLGQGPELLIRYENEEAVDDSQLPKDRFSAERLKGVDSTLKIQPAELGDSAVYLCASGRDSGANVLTFGAGSRLTVL.

This chain uses TRBV6-2 or TRBV6-3 with TRBJ2-7; maybe TRBD2 (5 bases). V gave up 0 bases and J gave up 2 bases, with 8 bases separating them. The CDR3 has 14 residues. CDR1 is MNHEY, CDR2 SVGEGT, per germline. The CDR3 loop reads CASSYSWRAYEQYF. The CDR3 DNA is TGTGCCAGCAGTTACTCTTGGCGGGCCTACGAGCAGTACTTC.

This chain joins TRBV18 and TRBJ2-5; 10 nucleotides agree with TRBD2. The CDR3 totals 17 residues. V trimming: 0 bases; J trimming: 5 bases; junction bases outside the gene matches: 9. From germline, CDR1 is KGHSH and CDR2 LQKENI. CDR3 DNA: TGTGCCAGCTCACCACCGAGGCCTAGCGGGAGACTGGAGACCCAGTACTTC. It is translated as CASSPPRPSGRLETQYF. Filled out from reference TRBV18 and TRBJ2-5, the complete variable domain reads NAGVMQNPRHLVRRRGQEARLRCSPMKGHSHVYWYRQLPEEGLKFMVYLQKENIIDESGMPKERFSAEFPKEGPSILRIQQVVRGDSAAYFCASSPPRPSGRLETQYFGPGTRLLVL.

This clone appeared a single time. DNA for the CDR3: TGTGCCAGCTCTAGACTAGCGGTGAACACCGGGGAGCTGTTTTTT. Translated, it gives CASSRLAVNTGELFF. V and J are TRBV2 and TRBJ2-2, with 9 nucleotides matching TRBD2. Germline CDR1 is SNHLY and CDR2 is FYNNEI. V shed 8 bases, J shed 1 base, and the junction held 5 bases outside the gene matches. The CDR3 covers 15 residues.

This chain joins TRBV29-1 and TRBJ2-1; 9 bases fit TRBD2. The V and J ends lost 3 bases and 8 bases, in that order; junction bases with no gene match: 8. The length of the CDR3 is 14 residues. Per the germline V gene, CDR1 is SQVTM and CDR2 is ANQGSEA. The CDR3 protein is CSVDGGRASHEQFF. The DNA of the CDR3 is TGCAGCGTTGATGGCGGGAGGGCCTCCCATGAGCAGTTCTTC.

The chain recombines TRBV9 with TRBJ2-1; D is possibly TRBD1 or TRBD2 (5 bases each). V was trimmed by 3 bases and J by 1 base, leaving 23 bases between them. This CDR3 has 19 amino acids. Germline V lookup: CDR1 SGDLS, CDR2 YYNGEE. CDR3 loop: CASSGDLLGRLYSYNEQFF. CDR3 bases: TGTGCCAGCAGCGGGGACCTGTTGGGGCGGCTTTATTCCTACAATGAGCAGTTCTTC.

The chain recombines TRBV6-2 or TRBV6-3 with TRBJ2-1; 11 positions agree with TRBD2. The CDR3 spans 18 residues. V gave up 4 bases and J gave up 7 bases; unmatched junction bases: 15. Germline V gene data show CDR1 as MNHEY and CDR2 as SVGEGT. The CDR3, as DNA: TGTGCCAGCAGTTGGGATAGCGGGAGGGCGGTGACAGTAAATGAGCAGTTCTTC. This gives the protein CASSWDSGRAVTVNEQFF.

The chain combines TRBV3-1 (or the pseudogene TRBV3-2) with TRBJ2-4; 7 positions agree with TRBD1. This CDR3 has 15 residues. Unmatched junction bases numbered 7, after V lost 2 bases and J lost 6 bases. Germline loops: CDR1 LGHDT, CDR2 YNNKEL (reference sequence). The CDR3 coding sequence is TGTGCCAGCAGCCAAACCCCGGGACAGCGAAACATTCAGTACTTC. Translating gives CASSQTPGQRNIQYF.

This rearrangement joins TRBV18 to TRBJ1-2; D call uncertain. The CDR3 spans 13 residues. The V and J ends lost 5 bases and 8 bases respectively, with 15 bases between them. The V gene's germline CDR1 is KGHSH and CDR2 LQKENI. The DNA for the CDR3 is TGTGCCAGCTCATCCCGGGCCGTGTGGGGCTACACCTTC. Amino acid sequence: CASSSRAVWGYTF.